Listed here are 31 T cell receptor beta chains from one sample, sequenced in a study of cytomegalovirus exposure and HLA in healthy donors. PCR was performed using 60 Vbeta and 13 Jbeta primers. Clones were read by immunoSEQ multiplex PCR, and TCRdb kept only the in-frame ones, dropping some. The sample lists more than 150,000 clones; roughly four fifths were seen once. Sequenced input: PBMCs. These receptors were taken from a young woman in good health and CMV-seronegative.

The genes are TRBV10-3 and TRBJ1-6, with D unclear. V was cut by 4 bases and J by 9 bases, with 13 bases left in between. This CDR3 is built from 14 residues. The germline V gene encodes CDR1 ENHRY and CDR2 SYGVKD. CDR3 nucleotides: TGTGCCATCAGTGGCCCCGGGGAGAGTTCACCCCTCCACTTT. Protein: CAISGPGESSPLHF.

The genes are TRBV7-9 and TRBJ1-4, with 7 positions matching TRBD1. With 3 bases clipped from V and 7 bases from J, the junction kept 2 bases outside the gene matches. Germline V gene lookup returns CDR1 SEHNR and CDR2 FQNEAQ (reference sequence). The length of the CDR3 is 13 residues. CDR3 in DNA: TGTGCCAGCAGCTTCGACAGGGCTGAAAAACTGTTTTTT. Residues: CASSFDRAEKLFF.

This chain uses TRBV28 with TRBJ2-4; perhaps TRBD2 as D (5 bases). Looked up from germline, CDR1 is MDHEN and CDR2 is SYDVKM. There are 14 residues in the CDR3. Deletions cut 8 bases from V and 2 bases from J, with 13 bases between. The CDR3 is CASSAGGSKNIQYF. The CDR3 DNA reads as TGTGCCAGCTCGGCTGGCGGGTCCAAAAACATTCAGTACTTC. The full variable domain, with the rest looked up from reference TRBV28 and TRBJ2-4, is DVKVTQSSRYLVKRTGEKVFLECVQDMDHENMFWYRQDPGLGLRLIYFSYDVKMKEKGDIPEGYSVSREKKERFSLILESASTNQTSMYLCASSAGGSKNIQYFGAGTRLSVL.

The V and J genes are TRBV18 and TRBJ1-1, with 7 positions matching TRBD1. V shed 3 bases, J shed 1 base, and the junction held 5 bases outside the gene matches. From germline, CDR1 is KGHSH and CDR2 LQKENI. CDR3 length equals 15 residues. CDR3 DNA sequence: TGTGCCAGCTCACCGACAGGGATCAGGAACACTGAAGCTTTCTTT. This gives the protein CASSPTGIRNTEAFF.

The chain combines TRBV9 with TRBJ2-3; 9 bases line up with TRBD1. Trimming took 0 bases from V and 3 from J; bases not matched to a gene: 2. The CDR3 consists of 15 residues. Germline CDR1 reads SGDLS; CDR2 reads YYNGEE. The CDR3 protein is CASSVGTGATDTQYF. The CDR3 coding sequence is TGTGCCAGCAGCGTAGGGACAGGGGCAACAGATACGCAGTATTTT.

The rearrangement uses TRBV7-9 and TRBJ2-1; D is possibly TRBD2 (5 bases). The CDR3 is 14 residues long. Looked up from germline, CDR1 is SEHNR and CDR2 is FQNEAQ (reference sequence). V lost 5 bases and J 4 bases, leaving 12 bases between the germline ends. CDR3 nucleotide sequence: TGTGCCAGCAGCCTATCTAGCTGGTACAATGAGCAGTTCTTC. This translates into CASSLSSWYNEQFF.

The chain combines TRBV27 with TRBJ2-1, with 8 bases identical to TRBD2. With V trimmed by 2 bases and J by 4 bases, 1 base remained unmatched. The CDR3 is 14 amino acids. Germline CDR1 MNHEY, CDR2 SMNVEV (reference sequence). CDR3 DNA sequence: TGTGCCAGCAGTTTAAGCGGGAGTTACAATGAGCAGTTCTTC. Encoded protein: CASSLSGSYNEQFF.

A few counts support this clone. In DNA form, the CDR3 reads TGTGCCAGCACCGACCCGGGGACTACCCATACCACCGGGGAGCTGTTTTTT. The encoded protein is CASTDPGTTHTTGELFF. The rearrangement joins TRBV28 to TRBJ2-2, with 7 bases matching TRBD2. CDR3 size: 17 residues. CDR1 is MDHEN and CDR2 is SYDVKM in the germline V gene. V trimming: 7 bases; J trimming: 4 bases; junction bases outside the gene matches: 15.

The chain combines TRBV18 with TRBJ2-3; perhaps TRBD1 as D (5 bases). Trimming pared 0 bases from V and 3 bases from J, leaving 10 bases between. This CDR3 has 15 residues. CDR1 is KGHSH, CDR2 LQKENI, per germline. In nucleotides, the CDR3 is TGTGCCAGCTCACCACCGTCCCAGGGTACAGATACGCAGTATTTT. This encodes CASSPPSQGTDTQYF.

The V gene is TRBV7-6, the J gene TRBJ2-1, with 8 nucleotides matching TRBD2. V was pared by 1 base and J by 2 bases, with 7 bases of the junction left unmatched. The germline V gene encodes CDR1 SGHVS and CDR2 FNYEAQ. The CDR3 length is 17 residues. Here the CDR3 DNA reads TGTGCCAGCAGCTTAGTCGCGGGGGGCCCCCCCTACAATGAGCAGTTCTTC. Encoded protein: CASSLVAGGPPYNEQFF.

The chain employs TRBV28 and TRBJ1-5; 7 bases are shared with TRBD1. Germline CDR1 reads MDHEN; CDR2 reads SYDVKM. Trimming cost V 10 bases and J 4 bases; bases outside gene matches: 13. This CDR3 has 15 amino acids. CDR3: CATQTGTATNQPQHF. The CDR3 coding sequence is TGTGCCACTCAAACCGGGACAGCCACGAATCAGCCCCAGCATTTT.

This clone was seen just once. The chain uses TRBV18 and TRBJ2-2; TRBD2 agrees at 11 bases. The CDR3 covers 17 residues. V gave up 0 bases and J gave up 7 bases; unmatched junction bases: 7. Germline V CDR1 and CDR2: KGHSH, LQKENI. Here the CDR3 reads CASSPPALAGGIGELFF. In DNA form, the CDR3 reads TGTGCCAGCTCACCACCGGCGCTAGCGGGAGGAATCGGGGAGCTGTTTTTT.

The CDR3 protein is CASSPRTGDYEQYF. CDR3 nucleotides: TGTGCCAGCAGCCCCAGGACAGGGGATTACGAGCAGTACTTC. The V gene is TRBV7-8, the J gene TRBJ2-7, with TRBD1 matching 9 bases. The CDR3 has 14 residues. Germline CDR1 reads SGHVS; CDR2 reads FQNEAQ. The V and J ends lost 5 bases and 4 bases, in that order; junction bases with no gene match: 6. Looking up the rest from reference TRBV7-8 and TRBJ2-7 gives the full variable domain: GAGVSQSPRYKVAKRGQDVALRCDPISGHVSLFWYQQALGQGPEFLTYFQNEAQLDKSGLPSDRFFAERPEGSVSTLKIQRTQQEDSAVYLCASSPRTGDYEQYFGPGTRLTVT.

The rearrangement links TRBV6-4 to TRBJ2-2; 8 bases fit TRBD1. V trimming: 8 bases; J trimming: 0 bases; junction bases outside the gene matches: 2. The CDR3 contains 14 residues. Germline V lookup: CDR1 MRHNA, CDR2 SNTAGT. In nucleotides, the CDR3 is TGTGCCAGCGCGGACAGGGCGAACACCGGGGAGCTGTTTTTT. Its translation: CASADRANTGELFF.

The gene calls are TRBV7-8 and TRBJ1-3; weak D call: TRBD1 (6 bases). The V gene's germline CDR1 is SGHVS and CDR2 FQNEAQ. The CDR3 runs 15 residues. V lost 5 bases to trimming and J lost 0 bases, with 11 bases between them. The CDR3 loop is CASSADRNSGNTIYF. CDR3 coding DNA: TGTGCCAGCAGCGCCGACAGGAACTCTGGAAACACCATATATTTT. The full variable domain, rest sourced from reference TRBV7-8 and TRBJ1-3, is GAGVSQSPRYKVAKRGQDVALRCDPISGHVSLFWYQQALGQGPEFLTYFQNEAQLDKSGLPSDRFFAERPEGSVSTLKIQRTQQEDSAVYLCASSADRNSGNTIYFGEGSWLTVV.

The V gene is TRBV7-9, the J gene TRBJ1-2; TRBD1 matches at 9 bases. V lost 6 bases and J lost 0; bases outside the gene matches: 8. CDR3 size: 16 residues. CDR1 and CDR2 from the germline V gene are SEHNR and FQNEAQ (reference sequence). The CDR3 sequence: CASSSGTGRANYGYTF. The CDR3 DNA reads TGTGCCAGCAGTTCTGGGACAGGGAGGGCTAACTATGGCTACACCTTC.

The rearrangement uses TRBV6-5 and TRBJ1-5; 7 bases match TRBD1. Germline-derived CDR1 and CDR2 are MNHEY and SVGAGI. Trimming cost V 8 bases and J 6 bases; bases outside gene matches: 7. This CDR3 has 13 residues. DNA of the CDR3: TGTGCCAGCCGGGAGGGGGCGCGTCAGCCCCAGCATTTT. Translation: CASREGARQPQHF.

The chain is built from TRBV4-1 and TRBJ1-1, with a weak D call TRBD1 (5 bases). From germline, CDR1 is MGHRA and CDR2 YSYEKL. CDR3 size: 15 residues. V was shortened by 0 bases and J by 0 bases, with 8 bases between the two germline ends. CDR3 bases: TGCGCCAGCAGCCAAGAAGGGGCTTTGAACACTGAAGCTTTCTTT. Encoded protein: CASSQEGALNTEAFF.

The J gene is TRBJ2-5, the V gene TRBV4-1, with 11 bases identical to TRBD1. Germline trimming cut 4 bases from V and 4 bases from J; bases unmatched to any gene: 5. Germline loops: CDR1 MGHRA, CDR2 YSYEKL. CDR3 size: 15 residues. This CDR3 is CASSLADRGRETQYF. DNA for the CDR3: TGCGCCAGCAGCCTAGCGGACAGGGGGCGAGAGACCCAGTACTTC.

In its sample, this clone was seen a few times. This sequence joins TRBV6-6 and TRBJ2-7; D uncertain. CDR3 length: 13 amino acids. Germline values: CDR1 MNHNY, CDR2 SVGAGI (reference sequence). Trimming removed 2 bases at V and 2 bases at J, with 7 bases between. DNA of the CDR3: TGTGCCAGCAGTTACGCACTGACCTACGAGCAGTACTTC. It translates to CASSYALTYEQYF.

This chain links TRBV7-2 with TRBJ2-5; 11 bases fit TRBD2. The CDR3 runs 17 residues. CDR1 and CDR2 (germline): SGHTA, FQGNSA. Trimming removed 0 bases from V and 1 base from J; junction bases left unmatched: 4. The DNA for the CDR3 is TGTGCCAGCAGCTTAGCGCTAGGGACTAGCGGCCAAGAGACCCAGTACTTC. Translating gives CASSLALGTSGQETQYF.

The CDR3 sequence is CASRAGTSGAEQYF. In DNA form, the CDR3 reads TGTGCCAGCAGAGCCGGGACTAGCGGGGCCGAGCAGTACTTC. V gene TRBV2 combines with J gene TRBJ2-5; 13 nucleotides agree with TRBD2. The better agreement between TRBJ2-7 and the DNA end casts doubt on the J call. Germline V gene lookup returns CDR1 SNHLY and CDR2 FYNNEI. The CDR3 length is 14 residues.

The J gene is TRBJ2-3, the V gene TRBV5-1; 8 bases map to TRBD1. With V trimmed by 5 bases and J by 4 bases, 9 bases remained unmatched. From germline, CDR1 is SGHRS and CDR2 YFSETQ. The CDR3 consists of 15 residues. The CDR3 nucleotides are TGCGCCAGCAGAACGCCAGGGGGCCTTGCAGATACGCAGTATTTT. Its translation: CASRTPGGLADTQYF.

In this sample, this clone turned up once. The genes are TRBV2 and TRBJ2-5; the match to TRBD2 covers 15 bases. J lost 4 bases, V lost 2 bases, and 8 bases had no gene match. CDR3 length: 18 residues. Germline lookup yields CDR1 SNHLY and CDR2 FYNNEI. The CDR3 loop is CASSEHGLAGGPVETQYF. In DNA form, the CDR3 reads TGTGCCAGCAGTGAACATGGACTAGCGGGGGGGCCGGTAGAGACCCAGTACTTC. Combining the CDR3 with reference TRBV2 and TRBJ2-5 gives the whole variable domain EPEVTQTPSHQVTQMGQEVILRCVPISNHLYFYWYRQILGQKVEFLVSFYNNEISEKSEIFDDQFSVERPDGSNFTLKIRSTKLEDSAMYFCASSEHGLAGGPVETQYFGPGTRLLVL.

As to this clone: Compared with germline, one end of the junction differs, possibly owing to a read error. Other DNA variants within this sample encode the same CDR3. The chain recombines TRBV6-1 with TRBJ2-7, with 11 positions matching TRBD2. Germline loops: CDR1 MNHNS, CDR2 SASEGT. CDR3 length equals 15 residues. CDR3 in amino acids: CASSVTSGSTYEQYF. CDR3 nucleotide sequence: TGTGCCAGCAGCGTAACTAGCGGGAGCACCTACGAGCAATACTTC.

The chain joins TRBV11-3 to TRBJ2-1; 10 bases fit TRBD2. Germline CDR1 reads SGHNT; CDR2 reads YENEEA. The CDR3 is made up of 15 amino acids. V lost 5 bases to trimming and J lost 4 bases; unmatched junction nucleotides: 5. In nucleotides, the CDR3 is TGTGCCAGCAGCCTGGGGACTAGCGCATACAATGAGCAGTTCTTC. Its translation: CASSLGTSAYNEQFF.

The rearrangement joins TRBV6-5 to TRBJ1-2, with TRBD1 as a possible D gene (5 bases). V gave up 4 bases and J gave up 8 bases, with 23 bases separating them. The CDR3 contains 16 residues. Germline loops: CDR1 MNHEY, CDR2 SVGAGI. Here the CDR3 DNA reads TGTGCCAGCAGTTTTATCGGACGCAGGGTTTCTGGCGGCTACACCTTC. It is translated as CASSFIGRRVSGGYTF.

The CDR3 protein is CASSSQQGLGEKLFF. The CDR3 DNA is TGTGCCAGCAGCTCCCAACAGGGTCTCGGGGAAAAACTGTTTTTT. V is TRBV9 and J is TRBJ1-4; TRBD1 might be the D (6 bases). Trimming took off 4 bases at V and 8 bases at J, with 18 bases between the two ends. This CDR3 has 15 amino acids. CDR1 and CDR2 (germline): SGDLS, YYNGEE.

The genes are TRBV6-1 and TRBJ2-3; 8 nucleotides match TRBD1. CDR3 size: 15 residues. Looked up from germline, CDR1 is MNHNS and CDR2 is SASEGT. J was trimmed by 0 bases and V by 6 bases; bases with no gene match: 5. The CDR3 loop reads CASSLDRGSTDTQYF. The CDR3, as DNA: TGTGCCAGCAGCCTAGACAGGGGCAGCACAGATACGCAGTATTTT.

This chain uses TRBV5-8 with TRBJ1-5; TRBD1 might be the D (5 bases). The V end lost 4 bases, the J end lost 0 bases, and 14 bases lay between the germline ends. Looked up from germline, CDR1 is SGHTS and CDR2 is YDEGEE. This CDR3 has 16 amino acids. CDR3 coding DNA: TGTGCCAGCAGCGGGAAGGCAGGGAATAGCAATCAGCCCCAGCATTTT. Translating it yields CASSGKAGNSNQPQHF.

This clone was observed a handful of times. This rearrangement joins TRBV5-1 to TRBJ1-4; 7 bases are a match to TRBD1. The CDR3 is 15 residues long. Germline V lookup: CDR1 SGHRS, CDR2 YFSETQ. V lost 4 bases, J lost 7 bases, and 10 bases stayed unmatched. The CDR3 is CASSEGQPNIEKLFF. CDR3 bases: TGCGCCAGCAGCGAGGGACAGCCAAACATTGAAAAACTGTTTTTT. Full variable domain (outside the CDR3, taken from reference TRBV5-1 and TRBJ1-4): KAGVTQTPRYLIKTRGQQVTLSCSPISGHRSVSWYQQTPGQGLQFLFEYFSETQRNKGNFPGRFSGRQFSNSRSEMNVSTLELGDSALYLCASSEGQPNIEKLFFGSGTQLSVL.